A selection of T cell receptor beta chains follows, all from one sample in a study of T cell responses to AZD1222 COVID-19 vaccine. Clones were read by immunoSEQ multiplex PCR, and TCRdb kept only the in-frame ones, dropping some. The sample lists approximately 100,000 clones; just under 95% were seen once. The starting material was peripheral blood, obtained on day 0 of AZD1222 vaccination. Every receptor here comes from an adult in good health. Both conserved end residues are part of each CDR3.

j_call,v_call,cdr3_aa
TRBJ2-1,TRBV15,CATSDGRVENEQFF
TRBJ1-2,TRBV9,CASSVETGSTTVTF
TRBJ1-2,TRBV10-3,CAISGQGSSYGYTF
TRBJ1-5,TRBV19,CASSIAVEGQPQHF
TRBJ1-2,TRBV29-1,CSVEVGVGYTF
TRBJ2-7,TRBV2,CASSVGQPSYEQYF
TRBJ2-2,TRBV28,CASSLLSSSLYTGELFF
TRBJ2-3,TRBV5-1,CASSQKQGTDTQYF
TRBJ2-1,TRBV15,CATSRDRATTVHNEQFF
TRBJ2-5,TRBV19,CASSIGGWQETQYF
TRBJ2-7,TRBV6-6,CASGTGLVPYEQYF
TRBJ2-7,TRBV3-1/TRBV3-2,CASSQGYSRYEQYF
TRBJ2-1,TRBV5-1,CASSTTREVSYYNEQFF
TRBJ1-1,TRBV25-1,CASSATGTGATEAFF
TRBJ2-7,TRBV10-2,CASRGTGGGEQYF
TRBJ2-3,TRBV5-1,CASTSTDTQYF
TRBJ1-1,TRBV10-1,CASSEYEGSGGTEAFF
TRBJ2-1,TRBV7-3,CASSYTPLAPYNEQFF
TRBJ2-1,TRBV2,CALRGDNEQFF
TRBJ1-5,TRBV5-5,CASSSWTDGFDNQPQHF
TRBJ1-2,TRBV24-1,CATSDRDGFNGYTF
TRBJ1-2,TRBV5-6,CASSAMVGGGYTF
TRBJ2-1,TRBV6-4,CASSDSFRGEQFF
TRBJ2-7,TRBV19,CASSIRRGVAGVGEQYF
TRBJ2-7,TRBV19,CASSAHTSGYEQYF
TRBJ1-2,TRBV9,CASSGGDSDYGYTF
TRBJ1-2,TRBV11-2,CASSLAPGTARGYTF
TRBJ1-5,TRBV28,CASSFLPVRNQPQHF
TRBJ1-5,TRBV28,CASSLNRGSNSNQPQHF
TRBJ1-1,TRBV7-6,CASSLALNTEAFF
TRBJ1-5,TRBV21-1,CASSKELGGPQHF
TRBJ2-2,TRBV6-5,CASSLLSTGELFF
TRBJ2-5,TRBV9,CASSVGQNQETQYF
TRBJ2-3,TRBV9,CASSVAASARQDTQYF
TRBJ1-1,TRBV5-5,CASSLGDEEAFF
TRBJ2-5,TRBV4-3,CASSQGVLAGSQETQYF
TRBJ2-3,TRBV5-1,CASSSGTSVLDTQYF
TRBJ1-6,TRBV7-2,CASSLKPSYNSPLHF
TRBJ1-1,TRBV7-3,CASSSKQGRTEAFF
TRBJ1-4,TRBV23-1,CASSHVATNEKLFF
TRBJ1-2,TRBV19,CASASGRVNYGYTF
TRBJ1-2,TRBV5-1,CASSLEAGGGYGYTF
TRBJ1-1,TRBV11-3,CASRHRGGTEAFF
TRBJ2-1,TRBV24-1,CATSVGNEQFF
TRBJ1-1,TRBV3-1/TRBV3-2,CASSQASGGDTEAFF
TRBJ2-6,TRBV5-1,CASSLNLGTGVSPGANVLTF
TRBJ1-1,TRBV9,CASSVVVAAEAFF